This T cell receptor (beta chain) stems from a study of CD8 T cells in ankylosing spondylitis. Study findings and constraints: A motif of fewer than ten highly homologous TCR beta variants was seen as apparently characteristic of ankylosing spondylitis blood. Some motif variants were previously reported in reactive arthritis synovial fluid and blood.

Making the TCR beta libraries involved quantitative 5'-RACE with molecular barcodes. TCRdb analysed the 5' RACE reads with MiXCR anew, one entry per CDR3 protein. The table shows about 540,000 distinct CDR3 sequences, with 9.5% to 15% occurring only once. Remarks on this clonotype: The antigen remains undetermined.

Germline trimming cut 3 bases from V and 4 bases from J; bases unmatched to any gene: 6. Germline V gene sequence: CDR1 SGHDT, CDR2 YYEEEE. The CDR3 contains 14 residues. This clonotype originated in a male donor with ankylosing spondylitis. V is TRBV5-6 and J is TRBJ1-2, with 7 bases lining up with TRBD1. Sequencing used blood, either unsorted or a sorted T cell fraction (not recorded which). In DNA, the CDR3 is TGTGCCAGCAGCTATGAACAGGGGAGCTATGGCTACACCTTC. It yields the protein CASSYEQGSYGYTF.